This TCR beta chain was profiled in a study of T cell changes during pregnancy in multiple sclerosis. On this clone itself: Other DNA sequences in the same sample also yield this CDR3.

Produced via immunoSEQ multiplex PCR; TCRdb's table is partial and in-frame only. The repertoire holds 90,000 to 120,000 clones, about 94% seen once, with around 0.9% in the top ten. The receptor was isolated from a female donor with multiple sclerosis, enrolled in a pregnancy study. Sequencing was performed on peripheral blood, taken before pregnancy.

CDR3 nucleotides: TGTGCCAGTAGTATTGGGCAGGGCTCCTACGAGCAGTACTTC. It translates to CASSIGQGSYEQYF. V gene TRBV19 combines with J gene TRBJ2-7; D may be TRBD1 (5 bases). V lost 3 bases to trimming and J lost 0 bases, with 9 bases between them. Per the germline V gene, CDR1 is LNHDA and CDR2 is SQIVND (reference sequence). This CDR3 has 14 amino acids.